These T cell receptor beta chains were read from a single sample in a study of spatial heterogeneity in lung cancer. Using its own MiXCR run on the 5' RACE reads, TCRdb lists one record per CDR3 protein. The table records tens of thousands of distinct CDR3 sequences, 2.5% to 4% of them present only once. This specimen was PBMCs, taken at surgery. The receptors stem from a female donor with early-stage non-small cell lung cancer. Both conserved end residues are part of each CDR3. The D gene is left open where the match is weak. Size is omitted from some rows. Given values are once, few, many or a class for expanded clones.

J gene: TRBJ2-1; clone size: few; V gene: TRBV2; D gene: NA; CDR3 protein: CASSGSGGSYNEQFF; CDR3 DNA: TGTGCCAGCAGTGGTAGCGGAGGCTCCTACAATGAGCAGTTCTTC
J gene: TRBJ1-1; clone size: many; V gene: TRBV5-1; D gene: TRBD1; CDR3 protein: CASSWNPQGAATEAFF; CDR3 DNA: TGCGCCAGCAGCTGGAACCCACAGGGGGCGGCCACTGAAGCTTTCTTT
J gene: TRBJ1-2; clone size: few; V gene: TRBV19; D gene: TRBD1; CDR3 protein: CASTRPGTAYGYTF; CDR3 DNA: TGTGCCAGTACCAGACCCGGGACAGCCTATGGCTACACCTTC
J gene: TRBJ2-7; clone size: few; V gene: TRBV12-3/TRBV12-4; D gene: TRBD2; CDR3 protein: CASTLAGGYEQYF; CDR3 DNA: TGTGCCAGCACCCTAGCGGGAGGATACGAGCAGTACTTC
J gene: TRBJ2-3; clone size: many; V gene: TRBV7-2; D gene: NA; CDR3 protein: CASSSTSSSSSDTQYF; CDR3 DNA: TGTGCCAGCAGCTCGACTAGTTCCTCATCTTCGGATACGCAGTATTTT
J gene: TRBJ2-1; clone size: many; V gene: TRBV11-2; D gene: NA; CDR3 protein: CASSRQASYNEQFF; CDR3 DNA: TGTGCCAGCAGTAGGCAGGCGTCCTACAATGAGCAGTTCTTC
J gene: TRBJ1-1; clone size: many; V gene: TRBV20-1; D gene: TRBD1; CDR3 protein: CSARWWGQGVAYTEAFF; CDR3 DNA: TGCAGTGCTAGATGGTGGGGACAGGGAGTAGCTTACACTGAAGCTTTCTTT
J gene: TRBJ2-1; clone size: medium-sized; V gene: TRBV19; D gene: TRBD2; CDR3 protein: CASSMTSGSLDEQFF; CDR3 DNA: TGTGCCAGTAGTATGACTAGCGGGAGTTTGGATGAGCAGTTCTTC
J gene: TRBJ2-1; clone size: many; V gene: TRBV3-1; D gene: TRBD2; CDR3 protein: CASSQTQRLAGAERFF; CDR3 DNA: TGTGCCAGCAGCCAAACCCAGCGACTAGCGGGGGCCGAGCGGTTCTTC
J gene: TRBJ2-1; clone size: many; V gene: TRBV12-3/TRBV12-4; D gene: NA; CDR3 protein: CASSLGRANEQFF; CDR3 DNA: TGTGCCAGCAGTCTCGGCAGGGCCAATGAGCAGTTCTTC
J gene: TRBJ2-3; clone size: many; V gene: TRBV27; D gene: TRBD1; CDR3 protein: CASSRDRGRWTDTQYF; CDR3 DNA: TGTGCCAGCAGTAGAGACAGGGGGCGCTGGACAGATACGCAGTATTTT
J gene: TRBJ2-7; clone size: medium-sized; V gene: TRBV5-1; D gene: NA; CDR3 protein: CASMDGDEQYF; CDR3 DNA: TGCGCCAGCATGGACGGAGACGAGCAGTACTTC
J gene: TRBJ2-1; clone size: medium-sized; V gene: TRBV29-1; D gene: TRBD1; CDR3 protein: CSVAPTGSSYNEQFF; CDR3 DNA: TGCAGCGTTGCGCCGACAGGGAGCTCCTACAATGAGCAGTTCTTC
J gene: TRBJ1-3; clone size: many; V gene: TRBV24-1; D gene: NA; CDR3 protein: CATSDFPLIREGNTIYF; CDR3 DNA: TGTGCCACCAGTGATTTTCCCCTGATCAGGGAAGGAAACACCATATATTTT
J gene: TRBJ2-5; clone size: many; V gene: TRBV25-1; D gene: NA; CDR3 protein: CASSEYLRGETQYF; CDR3 DNA: TGTGCCAGCAGTGAATATCTAAGGGGAGAGACCCAGTACTTC
J gene: TRBJ2-7; clone size: many; V gene: TRBV20-1; D gene: TRBD1; CDR3 protein: CSAPGQGYEQYF; CDR3 DNA: TGCAGTGCCCCGGGACAGGGTTACGAGCAGTACTTC
J gene: TRBJ1-2; clone size: NA; V gene: TRBV9; D gene: NA; CDR3 protein: CASSVVPGPTYGYTF; CDR3 DNA: TGTGCCAGCAGCGTAGTTCCAGGGCCTACCTATGGCTACACCTTC
J gene: TRBJ2-3; clone size: NA; V gene: TRBV6-5; D gene: NA; CDR3 protein: CASSSPGVSTDTQYF; CDR3 DNA: TGTGCCAGCAGTTCCCCGGGGGTCAGCACAGATACGCAGTATTTT
J gene: TRBJ2-7; clone size: many; V gene: TRBV2; D gene: NA; CDR3 protein: CASTGDSWEQYF; CDR3 DNA: TGTGCCAGCACCGGGGATAGTTGGGAGCAGTACTTC
J gene: TRBJ2-5; clone size: many; V gene: TRBV7-3; D gene: NA; CDR3 protein: CASSPGKGETQYF; CDR3 DNA: TGTGCCAGCAGCCCAGGAAAAGGAGAGACCCAGTACTTC
J gene: TRBJ1-4; clone size: many; V gene: TRBV15; D gene: NA; CDR3 protein: CATSNVRGGEKLFF; CDR3 DNA: TGTGCCACCAGCAACGTTCGAGGGGGGGAAAAACTGTTTTTT
J gene: TRBJ1-2; clone size: few; V gene: TRBV29-1; D gene: NA; CDR3 protein: CSVVTDGYTF; CDR3 DNA: TGCAGCGTTGTCACGGATGGCTACACCTTC
J gene: TRBJ1-5; clone size: NA; V gene: TRBV5-6; D gene: TRBD1; CDR3 protein: CASSFGTGDHQPQHF; CDR3 DNA: TGTGCCAGCAGCTTCGGGACAGGGGACCATCAGCCCCAGCATTTT
J gene: TRBJ1-1; clone size: medium-sized; V gene: TRBV12-3/TRBV12-4; D gene: NA; CDR3 protein: CASIRTFEAFF; CDR3 DNA: TGTGCCAGCATCCGGACTTTCGAAGCTTTCTTT
J gene: TRBJ2-5; clone size: many; V gene: TRBV6-1; D gene: NA; CDR3 protein: CASSLTSIATQYF; CDR3 DNA: TGTGCCAGCAGCCTCACTAGCATCGCGACCCAGTACTTC
J gene: TRBJ2-2; clone size: few; V gene: TRBV7-8; D gene: NA; CDR3 protein: CASSVRVHTGELFF; CDR3 DNA: TGTGCCAGCAGCGTTCGAGTTCACACCGGGGAGCTGTTTTTT
J gene: TRBJ2-3; clone size: NA; V gene: TRBV2; D gene: NA; CDR3 protein: CASLPLSADTQYF; CDR3 DNA: TGTGCCAGCCTTCCCTTGTCCGCAGATACGCAGTATTTT
J gene: TRBJ2-5; clone size: many; V gene: TRBV7-6; D gene: NA; CDR3 protein: CASSPHFERSQETQYF; CDR3 DNA: TGTGCCAGCAGCCCCCACTTTGAACGGAGCCAAGAGACCCAGTACTTC
J gene: TRBJ2-3; clone size: many; V gene: TRBV20-1; D gene: NA; CDR3 protein: CSAREARSTDTQYF; CDR3 DNA: TGCAGTGCTAGAGAAGCGCGGAGCACAGATACGCAGTATTTT
J gene: TRBJ2-7; clone size: medium-sized; V gene: TRBV11-2; D gene: NA; CDR3 protein: CASSLGPMRGVSYEQYF; CDR3 DNA: TGTGCCAGCAGCCTCGGTCCCATGAGGGGGGTTTCCTACGAGCAGTACTTC
J gene: TRBJ1-1; clone size: many; V gene: TRBV18; D gene: TRBD1; CDR3 protein: CASSPGQGNTEAFF; CDR3 DNA: TGTGCCAGCTCACCTGGACAGGGGAACACTGAAGCTTTCTTT
J gene: TRBJ2-7; clone size: NA; V gene: TRBV7-3; D gene: NA; CDR3 protein: CASSPGGPSSYEQYF; CDR3 DNA: TGTGCCAGCAGCCCCGGGGGTCCGAGCTCCTACGAGCAGTACTTC
J gene: TRBJ1-5; clone size: NA; V gene: TRBV7-8; D gene: TRBD1; CDR3 protein: CASSLVRTGVNQPQHF; CDR3 DNA: TGTGCCAGCAGCTTAGTTCGGACAGGCGTCAATCAGCCCCAGCATTTT
J gene: TRBJ2-6; clone size: many; V gene: TRBV5-1; D gene: NA; CDR3 protein: CASSLAPVGPGANVLTF; CDR3 DNA: TGCGCCAGCAGCTTGGCACCGGTAGGGCCTGGGGCCAACGTCCTGACTTTC
J gene: TRBJ2-1; clone size: many; V gene: TRBV6-6; D gene: TRBD2; CDR3 protein: CASVPLAGRNEQFF; CDR3 DNA: TGTGCCAGCGTCCCATTAGCGGGAAGAAATGAGCAGTTCTTC
J gene: TRBJ2-2; clone size: NA; V gene: TRBV28; D gene: TRBD2; CDR3 protein: CASSSGGLGTGELFF; CDR3 DNA: TGTGCCAGCAGTTCGGGGGGGCTCGGCACCGGGGAGCTGTTTTTT
J gene: TRBJ2-1; clone size: many; V gene: TRBV28; D gene: NA; CDR3 protein: CASRPPWGEQFF; CDR3 DNA: TGTGCCAGCAGGCCCCCCTGGGGTGAGCAGTTCTTC
J gene: TRBJ2-1; clone size: many; V gene: TRBV28; D gene: NA; CDR3 protein: CASSETRESVEQFF; CDR3 DNA: TGTGCCAGCAGTGAGACCAGAGAAAGTGTGGAGCAGTTCTTC
J gene: TRBJ1-1; clone size: few; V gene: TRBV20-1; D gene: NA; CDR3 protein: CSARDSGTYTEAFF; CDR3 DNA: TGCAGTGCTAGAGATTCCGGGACATACACTGAAGCTTTCTTT
J gene: TRBJ2-4; clone size: many; V gene: TRBV12-3/TRBV12-4; D gene: NA; CDR3 protein: CASSLRSGNIQYF; CDR3 DNA: TGTGCCAGCAGTTTGAGGAGCGGAAACATTCAGTACTTC
J gene: TRBJ2-1; clone size: many; V gene: TRBV24-1; D gene: NA; CDR3 protein: CATSETGDNEQFF; CDR3 DNA: TGTGCCACCAGTGAGACAGGAGACAATGAGCAGTTCTTC
J gene: TRBJ2-3; clone size: few; V gene: TRBV11-2; D gene: TRBD2; CDR3 protein: CASSLGGLAGADTQYF; CDR3 DNA: TGTGCCAGCAGCTTGGGGGGACTAGCGGGAGCAGATACGCAGTATTTT
J gene: TRBJ2-3; clone size: few; V gene: TRBV18; D gene: TRBD2; CDR3 protein: CASSPSSGSTDTQYF; CDR3 DNA: TGTGCCAGCTCACCGTCTAGCGGTAGCACAGATACGCAGTATTTT
J gene: TRBJ2-1; clone size: many; V gene: TRBV30; D gene: TRBD2; CDR3 protein: CAWSVLPGGPGNEQFF; CDR3 DNA: TGTGCCTGGAGTGTACTCCCGGGAGGGCCAGGTAATGAGCAGTTCTTC
J gene: TRBJ2-3; clone size: NA; V gene: TRBV5-4; D gene: TRBD2; CDR3 protein: CASSFGAGVGDTQYF; CDR3 DNA: TGTGCCAGCAGCTTCGGAGCGGGAGTAGGGGATACGCAGTATTTT
J gene: TRBJ2-1; clone size: many; V gene: TRBV27; D gene: NA; CDR3 protein: CASSLMSYNEQFF; CDR3 DNA: TGTGCCAGCAGTTTAATGTCCTACAATGAGCAGTTCTTC